Presented here are 11 T cell receptor beta chains from one specimen sequenced in a study of shared clonotypes between healthy human individuals. The protocol was immunoSEQ multiplex PCR, while the TCRdb copy is restricted to in-frame clones and leaves out a portion. Seen here are approximately 710,000 clones, roughly 91% observed once, and the top ten hold about 33%. The sample taken for sequencing was memory CD8+ T cells from PBMCs. Documented subset: CD45RO+ cells pooled with CCR7-negative TemRA cells. All receptors derive from a young man in good health. Some clones in this sample may be carry-over from other donors' samples.

The chain recombines TRBV9 with TRBJ1-4; 7 positions agree with TRBD1. V lost 0 bases and J lost 5; bases outside the gene matches: 4. This CDR3 has 15 residues. The germline gives CDR1 SGDLS, CDR2 YYNGEE. The CDR3 spells CASSVEGTANEKLFF. CDR3 bases: TGTGCCAGCAGCGTAGAAGGGACAGCCAATGAAAAACTGTTTTTT.

CDR3: CASSYSRSMLNTEAFF. CDR3 bases: TGTGCCAGCAGTTACTCGAGAAGTATGCTGAACACTGAAGCTTTCTTT. The rearrangement uses TRBV6-5 and TRBJ1-1; D is unclear. Germline values: CDR1 MNHEY, CDR2 SVGAGI. V lost 0 bases to trimming and J lost 0 bases, with 11 bases between them. This CDR3 region has 16 residues.

This chain connects TRBV9 to TRBJ2-7, with D possibly TRBD2 on 5 matching bases. From germline, CDR1 is SGDLS and CDR2 YYNGEE. CDR3 length: 15 amino acids. Between the trimmed V and J ends, which lost 3 bases and 3 bases, there was a span of 16 bases. The CDR3 DNA reads TGTGCCAGCAGCGCGGGAAGCGCAAACCACTACGAGCAGTACTTC. Its translation is CASSAGSANHYEQYF.

This chain links TRBV14 with TRBJ1-4; a possible D gene is TRBD1 (5 bases). The CDR3 contains 17 residues. V lost 0 bases and J lost 5, with 16 bases in between. CDR1 is SGHDN and CDR2 is FVKESK in the germline V gene. CDR3 in DNA: TGTGCCAGCAGCCAAGATAATACAAGGGGAGCGAATGAAAAACTGTTTTTT. This codes for CASSQDNTRGANEKLFF.

Only one count was recorded for this clone. V is TRBV18 and J is TRBJ2-1, with TRBD1 identical over 8 bases. The length of the CDR3 is 15 residues. V was clipped by 3 bases and J by 4 bases; unmatched bases: 5. Germline lookup yields CDR1 KGHSH and CDR2 LQKENI. The DNA of the CDR3 is TGTGCCAGCTCACCTCCCGGGACAGGTTACAATGAGCAGTTCTTC. Translated, it gives CASSPPGTGYNEQFF.

V usage is TRBV5-4 and J usage is TRBJ1-2; 8 positions match TRBD1. This CDR3 is built from 15 residues. In germline, CDR1 is SGHNT, CDR2 YYREEE (reference sequence). V shed 4 bases and J 2 bases; nucleotides not matched to a gene: 7. The CDR3 bases are TGTGCCAGCAGCCCTTTTCGGGACAGGAACTATGGCTACACCTTC. Encoded protein: CASSPFRDRNYGYTF.

The rearrangement links TRBV7-9 to TRBJ2-1; D ambiguous. Deletions cut 1 base from V and 5 bases from J, with 3 bases between. CDR1 and CDR2 (germline): SEHNR, FQNEAQ (reference sequence). The CDR3 length is 12 residues. The CDR3 sequence: CASSLGDNEQFF. The CDR3 region has the DNA TGTGCCAGCAGCTTAGGAGACAATGAGCAGTTCTTC.

The chain carries TRBV9 and TRBJ2-7, with 7 bases fitting TRBD2. Per the germline V gene, CDR1 is SGDLS and CDR2 is YYNGEE. The CDR3 is 15 residues long. V trimming: 0 bases; J trimming: 4 bases; junction bases outside the gene matches: 7. The DNA for the CDR3 is TGTGCCAGCAGCGTAGATGCGGGAGAAGGATACGAGCAGTACTTC. This encodes CASSVDAGEGYEQYF.

This clone was detected a few times. The chain joins TRBV4-1 to TRBJ1-4; D remains unclear. This CDR3 has 11 amino acids. The V end lost 1 base, the J end lost 10 bases, and 4 bases lay between the germline ends. From germline, CDR1 is MGHRA and CDR2 YSYEKL. CDR3 coding DNA: TGCGCCAGCAGCCAAGGGACAAAACTGTTTTTT. Translating it yields CASSQGTKLFF.

The CDR3 DNA is TGCGCCAGCAGCTTTGTCGACAGGGCTACGACCTACGAGCAGTACTTC. Encoded protein: CASSFVDRATTYEQYF. V is TRBV5-1 and J is TRBJ2-7; 7 bases are shared with TRBD1. The junction had 10 bases not matched to a gene; V was cut back by 2 bases and J by 2 bases. CDR1 and CDR2 (germline): SGHRS, YFSETQ. The CDR3 is 16 amino acids.

The V call is TRBV19, the J call TRBJ1-1; maybe TRBD1 (5 bases). The CDR3 length is 12 residues. Trimming pared 10 bases from V and 0 bases from J, leaving 9 bases between. In germline, CDR1 is LNHDA, CDR2 SQIVND (reference sequence). The CDR3 sequence: CATGLLNTEAFF. The CDR3 DNA reads as TGTGCCACGGGACTTTTGAACACTGAAGCTTTCTTT.